This is a list of T cell receptor beta chains from one sample in a study of vaccination and CD4 T cells after COVID-19. TCRdb fed the PCR reads into MiXCR, producing one record per CDR3 protein. The sample has over 10,000 distinct CDR3 sequences, 45% to 55% seen once. Their recognized antigens are unknown. Source material: CD4+ T cells from blood, cultured in vitro. All receptors derive from a human donor who had recovered from COVID-19. Each CDR3 is given with its conserved first and last residue. The D gene is left open where the match is weak. Only part of the rows carry a size: once, few, many, or a class if the clone is expanded.

>TRBV19|.|.|TRBJ1-3
CASSPHETGSSGNTIYF
TGTGCCAGTAGTCCCCACGAGACAGGATCCTCTGGAAACACCATATATTTT
>TRBV4-3|few|TRBD1|TRBJ1-4
CASSLWGQSLELFF
TGCGCCAGCAGCCTGTGGGGACAGTCCTTAGAACTGTTTTTT
>TRBV6-5|.|.|TRBJ2-1
CASSYGGGANNEQFF
TGTGCCAGCAGTTACGGGGGCGGGGCGAACAATGAGCAGTTCTTC
>TRBV6-4|.|.|TRBJ1-2
CASSDGSVGSYTF
TGTGCCAGCAGTGACGGGTCAGTTGGAAGCTACACCTTC
>TRBV11-3|.|TRBD1|TRBJ2-1
CASSWTGTGSHNEQFF
TGTGCCAGCAGCTGGACCGGGACAGGGTCCCACAATGAGCAGTTCTTC
>TRBV6-1|few|TRBD2|TRBJ2-5
CAGGRGTQGTQYF
TGTGCCGGTGGGCGGGGGACCCAGGGGACCCAGTACTTC
>TRBV28|.|.|TRBJ2-1
CASSLGNEQFF
TGTGCCAGCAGTTTGGGTAATGAGCAGTTCTTC
>TRBV6-5|.|.|TRBJ1-1
CASSYASRDTEAFF
TGTGCCAGCAGTTACGCCAGCCGGGACACTGAAGCTTTCTTT
>TRBV11-3|.|TRBD1|TRBJ2-1
CASSPRTGRSYNEQFF
TGTGCCAGCAGCCCCCGGACAGGGCGCTCCTACAATGAGCAGTTCTTC
>TRBV6-1|.|.|TRBJ2-1
CASRLRGGSYNEQFF
TGTGCCAGCAGACTACGTGGGGGCTCCTACAATGAGCAGTTCTTC
>TRBV2|few|TRBD1|TRBJ1-2
CAKQPDREEGYTF
TGTGCCAAACAACCGGACAGGGAGGAAGGCTACACCTTC
>TRBV7-2|.|.|TRBJ2-7
CASRQDRTSYEQYF
TGTGCCAGCAGACAAGACAGGACCTCCTACGAGCAGTACTTC
>TRBV30|once|TRBD1|TRBJ1-1
CAWGTGDRNTEAFF
TGTGCCTGGGGGACAGGGGATAGGAACACTGAAGCTTTCTTT
>TRBV7-2|few|.|TRBJ1-6
CASRIRGMPLHF
TGTGCCAGTAGGATCAGGGGAATGCCCCTCCACTTT
>TRBV25-1|.|TRBD1|TRBJ1-4
CASSELGTGSEKLFF
TGTGCCAGCAGTGAATTAGGGACAGGCAGTGAAAAACTGTTTTTT
>TRBV27|.|.|TRBJ2-7
CASSNPGQGEQYF
TGTGCCAGCAGTAATCCGGGACAAGGGGAGCAGTACTTC
>TRBV2|.|.|TRBJ1-1
CASSSVRSSTEAFF
TGTGCCAGCAGTTCGGTACGCAGTAGCACTGAAGCTTTCTTT
>TRBV6-1|few|.|TRBJ1-3
CASGVSGNTIYF
TGTGCCAGCGGCGTCTCTGGAAACACCATATATTTT
>TRBV11-2|.|.|TRBJ2-7
CASSLIVRPYEQYF
TGTGCCAGCAGCTTAATTGTCCGTCCCTACGAGCAGTACTTC
>TRBV10-3|.|.|TRBJ1-1
CAISGSVNTEAFF
TGTGCCATCAGTGGGTCCGTGAACACTGAAGCTTTCTTT
>TRBV27|few|.|TRBJ1-2
CASREKGTSGYTF
TGTGCCAGCAGGGAAAAAGGGACATCAGGCTACACCTTC
>TRBV7-2|few|.|TRBJ2-7
CASSLTAYEQYF
TGTGCCAGCAGCTTAACAGCATACGAGCAGTACTTC
>TRBV19|.|.|TRBJ1-1
CASTSGFPATEAFF
TGTGCCAGTACCTCGGGGTTTCCGGCGACTGAAGCTTTCTTT
>TRBV6-5|.|.|TRBJ1-2
CASSYSDVGYTF
TGTGCCAGCAGTTACTCAGACGTCGGCTACACCTTC
>TRBV4-1|.|TRBD1|TRBJ1-1
CASSPTGLNTEAFF
TGCGCCAGCAGCCCGACAGGGCTGAACACTGAAGCTTTCTTT
>TRBV6-5|.|.|TRBJ2-6
CASSYSAPNSGANVLTF
TGTGCCAGCAGTTACTCGGCTCCGAACTCTGGGGCCAACGTCCTGACTTTC
>TRBV11-3|.|TRBD1|TRBJ2-7
CASSLETGTGYEQYF
TGTGCCAGCAGCTTGGAAACCGGGACAGGGTACGAGCAGTACTTC
>TRBV7-3|.|.|TRBJ1-2
CASSLDESSGGGYTF
TGTGCCAGCAGCTTAGACGAGTCGAGCGGCGGTGGCTACACCTTC
>TRBV5-4|few|.|TRBJ1-2
CASSTKQGNGLYGYTF
TGTGCCAGCAGCACTAAACAGGGAAACGGCCTTTATGGCTACACCTTC
>TRBV19|.|TRBD1|TRBJ2-1
CASSILSGQGERAEQFF
TGTGCCAGTAGTATACTGTCGGGACAGGGTGAACGGGCTGAGCAGTTCTTC
>TRBV2|few|TRBD1|TRBJ1-2
CASSERAGGSSGYTF
TGTGCCAGCAGTGAAAGGGCAGGGGGCAGCAGTGGCTACACCTTC
>TRBV20-1|few|.|TRBJ1-4
CSAIAGQINEKLFF
TGCAGTGCTATCGCTGGGCAGATTAATGAAAAACTGTTTTTT
>TRBV27|few|TRBD2|TRBJ2-6
CASSLAGGPGANVLTF
TGTGCCAGCAGTTTAGCGGGAGGGCCTGGGGCCAACGTCCTGACTTTC
>TRBV20-1|few|.|TRBJ2-3
CSARVPLDKDTQYF
TGCAGTGCTAGAGTCCCACTAGACAAAGATACGCAGTATTTT
>TRBV4-3|.|TRBD2|TRBJ2-2
CASSLRASGYSGELFF
TGCGCCAGCAGCCTTAGGGCTAGCGGCTACTCCGGGGAGCTGTTTTTT
>TRBV6-1|.|.|TRBJ2-2
CASSHEKLGTGELFF
TGTGCCAGCAGCCACGAGAAGCTAGGCACCGGGGAGCTGTTTTTT
>TRBV20-1|few|TRBD1|TRBJ1-1
CSARRPGGNTEAFF
TGCAGTGCTAGACGCCCAGGGGGGAACACTGAAGCTTTCTTT
>TRBV24-1|.|.|TRBJ2-1
CATSDLHQESSYNEQFF
TGTGCCACCAGTGATTTGCATCAGGAGAGCTCCTACAATGAGCAGTTCTTC
>TRBV6-2/TRBV6-3|.|TRBD1|TRBJ1-5
CASSGTGGLGNQPQHF
TGTGCCAGCAGTGGGACAGGGGGCTTGGGCAATCAGCCCCAGCATTTT
>TRBV6-1|.|TRBD1|TRBJ1-2
CASSKGQGANYGYTF
TGTGCCAGCAGTAAAGGACAGGGCGCAAACTATGGCTACACCTTC
>TRBV27|few|.|TRBJ1-1
CASSLRVVNTEAFF
TGTGCCAGCAGTTTACGGGTCGTGAACACTGAAGCTTTCTTT